This T cell receptor beta chain was obtained from a study of Ad26.COV2.S vaccination and SARS-CoV-2 variants. Study-level background: The authors gave Ad26.COV2.S intramuscularly, either once or twice 56 days apart.

Produced via immunoSEQ multiplex PCR; TCRdb's table is partial and in-frame only. Of 400,000 to 450,000 clones in the sample, 75% to 95% are singletons; the top ten hold 9% to 15%. Study-wide results and caveats: Placebo and vaccine recipients had non-spike TCR breadth that was similar. Reported findings describe substantial breadth in spike-specific CD8+ and CD4+ T cell responses following vaccination.

As regards this clone: Its antigen is undetermined.

The germline V gene encodes CDR1 ENHRY and CDR2 SYGVKD. CDR3 length: 16 residues. V trimming: 6 bases; J trimming: 6 bases; junction bases outside the gene matches: 9. Treatment of the sample: around 19 received Ad26.COV2.S at low or high dose, single or two shots; 5 received placebo; per-sample allocation not given. Sample collection was performed on day 63 after the first vaccine or placebo injection. The study used a vaccine consisting of an Ad26 vector that expressed Wuhan-strain SARS-CoV-2 spike. The receptor was derived from a person aged 18-65 years who received the Ad26.COV2.S COVID-19 vaccine or a placebo. J is TRBJ2-2 and V is TRBV10-3; 11 nucleotides align to TRBD2. This material consisted of peripheral blood, taken in a trial of Ad26.COV2.S vaccine versus placebo. As DNA, the CDR3 is TGTGCCATCAGCCCGCGGGTAGCGGGAGGGCCCGGGGAGCTGTTTTTT. As protein: CAISPRVAGGPGELFF.